This TCR beta chain was observed in a study of T cell clonality in common variable immunodeficiency. Worth noting for this clone: Its antigen is unknown. Sequencing ends 3 residues short of the CDR3 end; the germline J gene provides the rest.

Study outcomes and limitations: In common variable immunodeficiency, TCR beta chains reportedly carried fewer deletions and N-nucleotide insertions.

All CVID subjects were on immunoglobulin replacement for at least one year. Using immunoSEQ multiplex PCR, the repertoire was profiled, and TCRdb retains in-frame clones only, with some absent. The data show approximately 17,000 clones, none appearing only once, with around 13% held by the ten largest. CDR1 and CDR2 from the germline V gene are SGHRS and YFSETQ. The CDR3 is made up of 15 amino acids. V was pared by 6 bases and J by 2 bases, with 14 bases between. This receptor was taken from a human donor with common variable immunodeficiency. The sequencing input was peripheral blood mononuclear cells. The chain joins TRBV5-1 to TRBJ2-2, with D tentatively TRBD2 (7 bases). The CDR3 DNA, read in part, is TGCGCCAGCACTAGGGGGGGCATCAACACCGGGGAG. Its protein is CASTRGGINTGE. The whole CDR3 is CASTRGGINTGELFF.